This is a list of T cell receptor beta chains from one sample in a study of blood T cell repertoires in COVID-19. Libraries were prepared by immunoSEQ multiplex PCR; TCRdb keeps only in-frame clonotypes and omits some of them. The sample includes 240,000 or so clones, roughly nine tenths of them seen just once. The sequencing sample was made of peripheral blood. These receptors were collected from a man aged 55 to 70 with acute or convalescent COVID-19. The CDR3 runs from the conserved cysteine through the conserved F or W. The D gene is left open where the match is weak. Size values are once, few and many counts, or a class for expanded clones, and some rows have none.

CDR3 protein: CASSPSLGAPLSGANVLTF
CDR3 DNA: TGCGCCAGCAGCCCCTCGTTGGGAGCACCCCTCTCTGGGGCCAACGTCCTGACTTTC
D gene: NA
clone size: NA
J gene: TRBJ2-6
V gene: TRBV5-1

CDR3 protein: CASSRAGQGARNEQFF
CDR3 DNA: TGTGCCAGCAGCCGGGCTGGACAGGGGGCGAGGAATGAGCAGTTCTTC
D gene: TRBD1
clone size: NA
J gene: TRBJ2-1
V gene: TRBV28

CDR3 protein: CAWSHNRGSNEKLFF
CDR3 DNA: TGTGCCTGGAGTCATAACAGGGGCTCTAATGAAAAACTGTTTTTT
D gene: TRBD1
clone size: NA
J gene: TRBJ1-4
V gene: TRBV30

CDR3 protein: CASSVGQRNQPQHF
CDR3 DNA: TGTGCCAGTAGTGTCGGACAGCGTAATCAGCCCCAGCATTTT
D gene: NA
clone size: NA
J gene: TRBJ1-5
V gene: TRBV19

CDR3 protein: CASSERETGGYDTQYF
CDR3 DNA: TGTGCCAGCAGTGAGAGAGAAACAGGGGGCTATGATACGCAGTATTTT
D gene: TRBD1
clone size: once
J gene: TRBJ2-3
V gene: TRBV6-4

CDR3 protein: CASTRTGGETQYF
CDR3 DNA: TGTGCCAGCACCCGGACAGGGGGAGAGACCCAGTACTTC
D gene: TRBD1
clone size: once
J gene: TRBJ2-5
V gene: TRBV6-5

CDR3 protein: CASKETGGTEAFF
CDR3 DNA: TGTGCCAGCAAAGAAACAGGGGGAACTGAAGCTTTCTTT
D gene: TRBD1
clone size: NA
J gene: TRBJ1-1
V gene: TRBV7-3

CDR3 protein: CASSLNPRDRSGYTF
CDR3 DNA: TGTGCCAGCAGTCTCAATCCCCGGGACAGGAGTGGCTACACCTTC
D gene: TRBD1
clone size: NA
J gene: TRBJ1-2
V gene: TRBV28

CDR3 protein: CSASRAGDGEETQYF
CDR3 DNA: TGCAGTGCTAGTCGGGCGGGAGACGGGGAGGAGACCCAGTACTTC
D gene: TRBD2
clone size: NA
J gene: TRBJ2-5
V gene: TRBV20-1

CDR3 protein: CSASWTGYNEQFF
CDR3 DNA: TGCAGTGCTAGTTGGACAGGGTACAATGAGCAGTTCTTC
D gene: TRBD1
clone size: NA
J gene: TRBJ2-1
V gene: TRBV20-1

CDR3 protein: CASGHSEAFF
CDR3 DNA: TGTGCCAGCGGTCACAGTGAAGCTTTCTTT
D gene: NA
clone size: NA
J gene: TRBJ1-1
V gene: TRBV7-9

CDR3 protein: CASSAQLDRGFGEQYF
CDR3 DNA: TGCGCCAGCAGCGCACAACTCGACAGGGGGTTCGGCGAGCAGTACTTC
D gene: TRBD1
clone size: NA
J gene: TRBJ2-7
V gene: TRBV4-1

CDR3 protein: CASSQELRASQGGELFF
CDR3 DNA: TGTGCCAGCAGCCAAGAATTAAGGGCCAGCCAGGGCGGGGAGCTGTTTTTT
D gene: NA
clone size: NA
J gene: TRBJ2-2
V gene: TRBV14

CDR3 protein: CASSQGTGGELFF
CDR3 DNA: TGCGCCAGCAGCCAAGGGACGGGGGGGGAGCTGTTTTTT
D gene: NA
clone size: NA
J gene: TRBJ2-2
V gene: TRBV4-3

CDR3 protein: CATSDADSRETQYF
CDR3 DNA: TGTGCCACCAGTGATGCGGACAGCCGGGAGACCCAGTACTTC
D gene: NA
clone size: NA
J gene: TRBJ2-5
V gene: TRBV24-1

CDR3 protein: CASSDSGQETQYF
CDR3 DNA: TGTGCCAGTAGTGACTCGGGACAAGAGACCCAGTACTTC
D gene: NA
clone size: NA
J gene: TRBJ2-5
V gene: TRBV19

CDR3 protein: CASRLGTGTGELFF
CDR3 DNA: TGCGCCAGCAGACTCGGGACAGGCACCGGGGAGCTGTTTTTT
D gene: TRBD1
clone size: NA
J gene: TRBJ2-2
V gene: TRBV4-1

CDR3 protein: CASSPGGSLETQYF
CDR3 DNA: TGTGCCAGCTCACCAGGGGGGAGTTTAGAGACCCAGTACTTC
D gene: NA
clone size: NA
J gene: TRBJ2-5
V gene: TRBV18

CDR3 protein: CASSSEGGGRAIDTQYF
CDR3 DNA: TGCGCCAGCAGCTCGGAAGGGGGCGGGAGGGCCATAGATACGCAGTATTTT
D gene: TRBD2
clone size: NA
J gene: TRBJ2-3
V gene: TRBV5-1

CDR3 protein: CASGGRSGGEEKLFF
CDR3 DNA: TGTGCCAGCGGCGGACGATCAGGGGGAGAGGAAAAACTGTTTTTT
D gene: TRBD1
clone size: NA
J gene: TRBJ1-4
V gene: TRBV28

CDR3 protein: CASSLTSGRTVYQETQYF
CDR3 DNA: TGTGCCAGCAGCTTAACTAGCGGGAGGACGGTGTACCAAGAGACCCAGTACTTC
D gene: TRBD2
clone size: NA
J gene: TRBJ2-5
V gene: TRBV5-6

CDR3 protein: CASSYSTGEQYF
CDR3 DNA: TGTGCCAGCAGTTACTCGACGGGGGAGCAGTACTTC
D gene: NA
clone size: NA
J gene: TRBJ2-7
V gene: TRBV6-5

CDR3 protein: CASSMVGGNTGELFF
CDR3 DNA: TGTGCCAGTAGTATGGTCGGGGGGAACACCGGGGAGCTGTTTTTT
D gene: NA
clone size: NA
J gene: TRBJ2-2
V gene: TRBV19

CDR3 protein: CSVGLAGVGEQYF
CDR3 DNA: TGCAGCGTCGGACTAGCGGGAGTAGGTGAGCAGTACTTC
D gene: TRBD2
clone size: NA
J gene: TRBJ2-7
V gene: TRBV29-1

CDR3 protein: CASSMAGRSDGYTF
CDR3 DNA: TGTGCCAGTAGTATGGCAGGGAGGTCTGATGGCTACACCTTC
D gene: NA
clone size: NA
J gene: TRBJ1-2
V gene: TRBV19

CDR3 protein: CASSLLSGTSYNEQFF
CDR3 DNA: TGCGCCAGCAGCTTATTAAGCGGGACCTCCTACAATGAGCAGTTCTTC
D gene: TRBD2
clone size: NA
J gene: TRBJ2-1
V gene: TRBV5-1

CDR3 protein: CASSLSAATNYGYTF
CDR3 DNA: TGTGCCAGCAGCTTATCGGCGGCGACCAACTATGGCTACACCTTC
D gene: NA
clone size: NA
J gene: TRBJ1-2
V gene: TRBV11-1

CDR3 protein: CASSLPTGGFSPLHF
CDR3 DNA: TGTGCCAGCAGCTTACCGACAGGGGGCTTTTCACCCCTCCACTTT
D gene: TRBD1
clone size: NA
J gene: TRBJ1-6
V gene: TRBV7-9

CDR3 protein: CASSLDQGSGYEQYF
CDR3 DNA: TGCGCCAGCAGCTTGGACCAGGGTTCAGGCTACGAGCAGTACTTC
D gene: NA
clone size: NA
J gene: TRBJ2-7
V gene: TRBV5-1

CDR3 protein: CASSLDSSGTDEQYF
CDR3 DNA: TGTGCCAGCAGCTTAGACTCCAGCGGGACCGACGAGCAGTACTTC
D gene: TRBD2
clone size: NA
J gene: TRBJ2-7
V gene: TRBV7-6

CDR3 protein: CASSLEGLAGGPGNEQFF
CDR3 DNA: TGTGCCAGCAGCTTAGAGGGACTAGCGGGAGGGCCCGGCAATGAGCAGTTCTTC
D gene: TRBD2
clone size: NA
J gene: TRBJ2-1
V gene: TRBV7-6

CDR3 protein: CASSLIQGMYEQYF
CDR3 DNA: TGTGCCAGCAGCTTAATTCAGGGCATGTACGAGCAGTACTTC
D gene: NA
clone size: NA
J gene: TRBJ2-7
V gene: TRBV11-2

CDR3 protein: CASSRGYNEQFF
CDR3 DNA: TGTGCCAGCAGTCGGGGTTACAATGAGCAGTTCTTC
D gene: NA
clone size: NA
J gene: TRBJ2-1
V gene: TRBV6-2/TRBV6-3

CDR3 protein: CSVRPTVGTEAFF
CDR3 DNA: TGCAGCGTTCGTCCTACAGTGGGCACTGAAGCTTTCTTT
D gene: NA
clone size: once
J gene: TRBJ1-1
V gene: TRBV29-1

CDR3 protein: CASSLRSGRNNEQFF
CDR3 DNA: TGTGCCAGCAGTTTGCGCAGCGGGAGAAACAATGAGCAGTTCTTC
D gene: TRBD2
clone size: NA
J gene: TRBJ2-1
V gene: TRBV27

CDR3 protein: CASSISQGAEGNTIYF
CDR3 DNA: TGTGCCAGTAGTATTTCGCAGGGGGCTGAAGGAAACACCATATATTTT
D gene: TRBD1
clone size: NA
J gene: TRBJ1-3
V gene: TRBV19

CDR3 protein: CASSPTAGGPGDTQYF
CDR3 DNA: TGTGCCAGCTCACCAACGGCGGGAGGGCCAGGTGATACGCAGTATTTT
D gene: TRBD2
clone size: NA
J gene: TRBJ2-3
V gene: TRBV18

CDR3 protein: CASSFDRGQSYEQYF
CDR3 DNA: TGTGCCAGCAGCTTCGACAGGGGACAGTCCTACGAGCAGTACTTC
D gene: TRBD1
clone size: once
J gene: TRBJ2-7
V gene: TRBV7-9

CDR3 protein: CATTHESIETQYF
CDR3 DNA: TGTGCCACCACCCATGAGAGTATCGAGACCCAGTACTTC
D gene: NA
clone size: NA
J gene: TRBJ2-5
V gene: TRBV10-3

CDR3 protein: CASSPQQGPSGAQHF
CDR3 DNA: TGTGCCAGTAGTCCACAACAGGGGCCTTCAGGAGCCCAGCATTTT
D gene: TRBD1
clone size: few
J gene: TRBJ1-5
V gene: TRBV19

CDR3 protein: CASSLLAPGANVLTF
CDR3 DNA: TGTGCCAGCAGTCTACTAGCTCCTGGGGCCAACGTCCTGACTTTC
D gene: NA
clone size: NA
J gene: TRBJ2-6
V gene: TRBV28

CDR3 protein: CASIKSSGANVLTF
CDR3 DNA: TGTGCCAGCATAAAGAGCTCTGGGGCCAACGTCCTGACTTTC
D gene: NA
clone size: NA
J gene: TRBJ2-6
V gene: TRBV6-5